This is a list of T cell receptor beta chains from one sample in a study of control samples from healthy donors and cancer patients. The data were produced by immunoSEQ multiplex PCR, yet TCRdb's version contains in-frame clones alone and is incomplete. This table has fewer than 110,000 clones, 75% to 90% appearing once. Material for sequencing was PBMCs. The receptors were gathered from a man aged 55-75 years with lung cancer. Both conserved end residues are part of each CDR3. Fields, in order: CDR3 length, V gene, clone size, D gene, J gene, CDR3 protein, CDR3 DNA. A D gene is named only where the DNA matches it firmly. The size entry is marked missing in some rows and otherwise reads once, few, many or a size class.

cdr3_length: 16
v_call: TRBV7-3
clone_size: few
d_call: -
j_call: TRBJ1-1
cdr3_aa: CASSLQGGHMNTEAFF
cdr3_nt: TGTGCCAGCAGCTTACAAGGCGGACACATGAACACTGAAGCTTTCTTT

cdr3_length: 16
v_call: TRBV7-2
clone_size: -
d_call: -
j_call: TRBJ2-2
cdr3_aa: CASSLIVSGLTGELFF
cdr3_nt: TGTGCCAGCAGCTTGATCGTTAGCGGCCTAACCGGGGAGCTGTTTTTT

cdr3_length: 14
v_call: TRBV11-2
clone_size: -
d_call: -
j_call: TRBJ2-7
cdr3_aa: CASSLDLGRYEQYF
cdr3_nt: TGTGCCAGCAGCTTAGATCTCGGACGGTACGAGCAGTACTTC

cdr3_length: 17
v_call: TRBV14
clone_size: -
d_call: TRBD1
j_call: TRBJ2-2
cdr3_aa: CASSQWGGTANTGELFF
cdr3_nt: TGTGCCAGCAGCCAATGGGGTGGGACAGCGAACACCGGGGAGCTGTTTTTT

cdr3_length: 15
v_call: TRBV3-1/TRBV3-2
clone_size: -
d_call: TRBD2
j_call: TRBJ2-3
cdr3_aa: CASSQVLAGYNTQYF
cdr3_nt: TGTGCCAGCAGCCAAGTCTTAGCGGGGTATAATACGCAGTATTTT

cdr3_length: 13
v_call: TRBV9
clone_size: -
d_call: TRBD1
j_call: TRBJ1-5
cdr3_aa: CASSAGQGFAQHF
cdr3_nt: TGTGCCAGCAGCGCGGGACAGGGATTTGCCCAGCATTTT

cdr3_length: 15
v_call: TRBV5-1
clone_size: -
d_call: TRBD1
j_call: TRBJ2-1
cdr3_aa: CASSLQGATYNEQFF
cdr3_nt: TGCGCCAGCAGTTTACAGGGGGCCACCTACAATGAGCAGTTCTTC

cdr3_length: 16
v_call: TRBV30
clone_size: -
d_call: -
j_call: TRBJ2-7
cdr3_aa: CAWKKQDPLLGREQYF
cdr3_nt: TGTGCCTGGAAAAAACAGGATCCCCTTTTAGGCCGCGAGCAGTACTTC

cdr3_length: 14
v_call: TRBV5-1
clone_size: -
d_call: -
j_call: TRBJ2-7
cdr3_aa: CASSLAFSEHEQYF
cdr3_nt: TGCGCCAGCAGCTTGGCCTTCTCAGAACACGAGCAGTACTTC

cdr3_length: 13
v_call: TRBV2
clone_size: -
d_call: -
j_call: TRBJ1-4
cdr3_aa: CASSQDTGEKLFF
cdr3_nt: TGTGCCAGCTCGCAGGACACGGGGGAAAAACTGTTTTTT

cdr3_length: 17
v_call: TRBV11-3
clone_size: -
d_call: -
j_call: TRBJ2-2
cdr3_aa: CASSLDNWRTSTGELFF
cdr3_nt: TGTGCCAGCAGCTTAGATAACTGGCGGACGAGCACCGGGGAGCTGTTTTTT

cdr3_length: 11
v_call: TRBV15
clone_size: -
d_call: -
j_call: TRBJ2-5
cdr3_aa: CATSRAETQYF
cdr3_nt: TGTGCCACCAGCAGAGCAGAGACCCAGTACTTC

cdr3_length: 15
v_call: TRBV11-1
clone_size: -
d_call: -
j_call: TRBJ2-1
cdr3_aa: CASSFGREGHNEQFF
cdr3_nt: TGTGCCAGCAGCTTCGGGAGAGAAGGACACAATGAGCAGTTCTTC

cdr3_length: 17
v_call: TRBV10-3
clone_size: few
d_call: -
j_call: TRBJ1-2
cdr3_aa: CAIRTPMPTTVGYGYTF
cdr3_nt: TGTGCCATCAGGACACCTATGCCGACTACGGTAGGGTATGGCTACACCTTC

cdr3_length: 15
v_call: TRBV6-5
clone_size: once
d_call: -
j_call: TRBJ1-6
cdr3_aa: CASREWQSYNSPLHF
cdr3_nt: TGTGCCAGCAGGGAGTGGCAGTCCTATAATTCACCCCTCCACTTT

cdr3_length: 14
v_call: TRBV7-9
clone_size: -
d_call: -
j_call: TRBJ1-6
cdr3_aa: CASSPGTDNSLLHF
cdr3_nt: TGTGCCAGCAGCCCCGGGACCGATAATTCACTCCTCCACTTT

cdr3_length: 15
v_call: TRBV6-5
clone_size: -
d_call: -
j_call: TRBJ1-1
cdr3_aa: CASSNVGGMNTEAFF
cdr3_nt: TGTGCCAGCAGCAACGTGGGGGGGATGAACACTGAAGCTTTCTTT